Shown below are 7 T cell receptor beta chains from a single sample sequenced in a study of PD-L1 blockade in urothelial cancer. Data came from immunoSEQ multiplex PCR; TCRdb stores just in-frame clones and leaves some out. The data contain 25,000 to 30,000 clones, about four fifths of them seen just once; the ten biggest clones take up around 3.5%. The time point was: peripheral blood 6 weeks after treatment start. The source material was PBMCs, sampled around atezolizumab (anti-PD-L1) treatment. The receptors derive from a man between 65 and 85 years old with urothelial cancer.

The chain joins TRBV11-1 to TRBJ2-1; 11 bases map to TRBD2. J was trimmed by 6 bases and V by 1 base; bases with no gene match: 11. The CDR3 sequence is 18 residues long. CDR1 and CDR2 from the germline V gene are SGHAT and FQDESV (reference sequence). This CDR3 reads CASSLDLAGGLAGNEQFF. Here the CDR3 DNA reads TGTGCCAGCAGCTTAGACCTAGCGGGAGGTTTGGCTGGCAATGAGCAGTTCTTC. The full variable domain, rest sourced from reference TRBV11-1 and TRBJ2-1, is EAEVAQSPRYKITEKSQAVAFWCDPISGHATLYWYRQILGQGPELLVQFQDESVVDDSQLPKDRFSAERLKGVDSTLKIQPAELGDSAMYLCASSLDLAGGLAGNEQFFGPGTRLTVL.

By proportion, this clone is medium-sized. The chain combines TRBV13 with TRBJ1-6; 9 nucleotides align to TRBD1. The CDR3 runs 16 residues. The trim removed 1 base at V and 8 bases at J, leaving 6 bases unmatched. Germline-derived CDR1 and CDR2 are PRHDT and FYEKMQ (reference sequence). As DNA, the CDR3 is TGTGCCAGCAGCTTAGCCGCCGGGACAGGGTATTCACCCCTCCACTTT. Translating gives CASSLAAGTGYSPLHF.

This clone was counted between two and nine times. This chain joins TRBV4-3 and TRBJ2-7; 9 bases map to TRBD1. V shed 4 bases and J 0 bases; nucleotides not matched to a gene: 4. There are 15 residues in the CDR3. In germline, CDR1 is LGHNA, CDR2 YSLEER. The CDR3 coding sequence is TGCGCCAGCAGCCCCGGGACAGGGAGCTCCTACGAGCAGTACTTC. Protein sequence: CASSPGTGSSYEQYF.

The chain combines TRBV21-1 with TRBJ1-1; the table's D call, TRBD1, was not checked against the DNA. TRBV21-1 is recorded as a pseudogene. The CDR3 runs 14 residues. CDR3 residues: CAGLRTGMNTEAFF. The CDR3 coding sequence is TGTGCCGGGTTAAGGACAGGGATGAACACTGAAGCTTTCTTT.

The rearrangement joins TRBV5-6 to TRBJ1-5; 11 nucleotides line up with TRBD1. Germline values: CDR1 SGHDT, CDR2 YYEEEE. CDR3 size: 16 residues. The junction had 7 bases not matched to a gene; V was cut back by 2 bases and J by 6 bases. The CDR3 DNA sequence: TGTGCCAGCAGCTTCGGAGGACAGGGGGCAGGTCAGCCCCAGCATTTT. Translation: CASSFGGQGAGQPQHF.

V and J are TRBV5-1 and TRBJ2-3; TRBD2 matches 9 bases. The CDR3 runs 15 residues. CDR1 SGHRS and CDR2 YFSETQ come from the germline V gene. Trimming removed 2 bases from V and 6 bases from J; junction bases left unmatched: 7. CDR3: CASSLERGAWDTQYF. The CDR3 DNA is TGCGCCAGCAGCTTAGAGCGGGGGGCATGGGATACGCAGTATTTT.

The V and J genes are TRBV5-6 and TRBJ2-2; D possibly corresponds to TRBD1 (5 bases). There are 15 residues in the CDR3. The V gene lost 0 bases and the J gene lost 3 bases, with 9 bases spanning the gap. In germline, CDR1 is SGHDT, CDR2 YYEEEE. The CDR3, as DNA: TGTGCCAGCAGCTTGGGGCAGGGCGACACCGGGGAGCTGTTTTTT. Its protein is CASSLGQGDTGELFF.